This T cell receptor beta chain was sequenced during a study of OX40 agonist ivuxolimab in advanced cancers. In the study overall: All patients had ivuxolimab intravenously every 2 weeks at 0.01 to 10 mg/kg. Recorded diagnoses for dose-escalation patients were hepatocellular carcinoma, melanoma, renal cell or head and neck cancer.

The repertoire was sequenced with immunoSEQ multiplex PCR; TCRdb's copy has only in-frame clones and lacks some. The table has tens of thousands of clones, 80% to 95% seen once. This CDR3 has 15 amino acids. Per germline, CDR1 WSHSY and CDR2 SAAADI. The V end lost 4 bases, the J end lost 3 bases, and 13 bases lay between the germline ends. The receptor was derived from an adult with an advanced solid tumor such as melanoma, head and neck, liver or kidney cancer. The rearrangement links TRBV10-2 to TRBJ2-1; D possibly corresponds to TRBD1 (6 bases). Sequencing was performed on CD4+ or CD8+ T cells sorted from blood, taken in a trial of the OX40 agonist ivuxolimab. CDR3 residues: CASSGSRGNYNEQFF. In DNA, the CDR3 is TGCGCCAGCAGTGGAAGCAGGGGAAACTACAATGAGCAGTTCTTC.